This T cell receptor (beta chain) comes out of a study of OX40 agonist ivuxolimab in advanced cancers. Germline CDR1 is SGHTA and CDR2 is FQGTGA. The CDR3 covers 12 residues. The germline V and J ends were trimmed by 4 bases and 13 bases, with 17 bases remaining between them. This clone was recorded a few times. Antigen specificity is unknown. Whole-study results and caveats: Relative to CD4+ cells, CD8+ T cells on average had more expanded clones.

Measured with immunoSEQ multiplex PCR; TCRdb has only the in-frame clones, and not every one. The sample lists tens of thousands of clones, approximately 86% occurring once. The sequences come from CD4+ or CD8+ T cells sorted from blood, collected in a trial of the OX40 agonist ivuxolimab. J is TRBJ2-7 and V is TRBV7-3; D remains ambiguous. This sequence originates from an adult with an advanced solid tumor such as melanoma, head and neck, liver or kidney cancer. The CDR3 DNA sequence: TGTGCCAGCAGCTCCAATGGGCCAGGTCAATACTTC. Translated, it gives CASSSNGPGQYF.